This TCR beta chain was captured by sequencing in a study of Graves' ophthalmopathy and Graves' hyperthyroidism (dated by TCRdb to the late 2010s). At the level of the whole study: Peripheral blood was collected at initial diagnosis, prior to any treatment. To tell Graves' ophthalmopathy apart from Graves' hyperthyroidism, and to predict which patients would progress to ophthalmopathy, the study relied on TCR beta repertoire signatures. In total, some 130 blood samples were TCR-sequenced: roughly 45 ophthalmopathy, roughly 80 hyperthyroidism and about 17 hyperthyroidism-to-ophthalmopathy patients. A discovery set of 95 to 100 patients (approximately 45 ophthalmopathy, about 59 stable hyperthyroidism) was enrolled to explore V-J signatures distinguishing ophthalmopathy from hyperthyroidism. An independent validation cohort was composed of around 19 hyperthyroidism patients and approximately 15 patients who later progressed from hyperthyroidism to ophthalmopathy. In roughly 6 hyperthyroidism patients, the T-cell repertoires found in thyroid tissue were compared with those found in blood. Following sample collection, hyperthyroidism patients were given methimazole at a starting dose of 30 mg daily, and ophthalmopathy patients were given high-dose intravenous methylprednisolone. Paper-wide results and their limitations: The 13-signature model separated ophthalmopathy from stable hyperthyroidism with about 86% sensitivity and about 81% specificity in cross-validation, and 80%/75% in the test set. Most of the expanded thyroid clonotypes with a frequency above 0.001 were also detected in blood, and it was suggested that the thyroid immune response may be reflected by blood repertoires. No statistical method was used to predetermine the sample size, and group allocation was not hidden from the investigators. In validation, the model predicted ophthalmopathy progression with 55% to 71% sensitivity and 72.22% specificity; 12 predicted patients were CT-confirmed with GO in a median of about 6.2 months.

V loses 6 bases of germline sequence and J loses 4 bases, and the interval between the two ends is 12 bases. Counted from cysteine to phenylalanine, this CDR3 has 13 amino acids. Only the CDR3 part of the read is kept: 39 bases, read in frame from the first base. Taken from the germline V gene, the CDR1 and CDR2 loops are MNHEY and SVGEGT. For repertoire sequencing, the TCR beta CDR3 regions were amplified from RNA transcripts. The first round was an RT-PCR using HTBI primers with the Qiagen OneStep RT-PCR kit, and this first round was followed by a second-round multiplex PCR, then size selection and purification. Libraries were sequenced paired-end with 100 bp reads on an Illumina HiSeq2000. For the original study's pipeline: SOAPnuke was used to process the reads, removing any read that contained adapters or uncalled bases, had a mean Phred below 15, or lacked an exact match to the constant primer or identifier. COPE v1.2.5 was used to merge the high-quality paired reads. Each unique nucleotide sequence was treated as a clonotype, and MiTCR v1.1 was used to align the clonotypes to the IMGT TRB V, D and J references. The analysis was limited to V-J combinations with a frequency above 0.0001, which together covered over 98% of repertoires. A TCR clonal expansion and chaos score per V-J combination was defined as the ratio of F50 clonal expansion to chaos observed in the TCRdist matrix. Welch's t-statistics and random forest were used to narrow the features down to 10 to 15 V-J combinations, which were then fed into a naive Bayes classifier. Thyroid-blood repertoire similarity was quantified with the Morisita-Horn index. The public reads were reprocessed in TCRdb via fastp at Q25 and MiXCR, keeping in-frame beta chains. Rows with a matching CDR3 protein are joined into one entry that keeps the most common DNA and genes. The V and J calls reflect TCRdb's pipeline rather than the authors' work. This sample comprises 340,000 or so distinct CDR3 sequences, 17% of them detected only once. Over 9% of the sample is in the top ten clones.

In its sample, this clonotype was seen many times. The specificity of this receptor is unknown. One base away there is no much larger clone; base qualities are not given. The ophthalmopathy patients had moderately to severely active disease, with a Clinical Activity Score of 3 or higher, a NOSPECS grade of 4 or higher, and a disease duration of less than 3 months. Patients with other autoimmune diseases, uncontrolled infections, pregnancy or lactation were excluded from the study. Clinical symptoms, serum thyroxine, TRAb, thyroid ultrasound and orbital computed tomography formed the basis of the diagnosis. PBMCs were isolated from around 10 ml of fresh peripheral blood by Ficoll-Paque density gradient centrifugation. Trizol reagent was used to extract the total RNA, and its quality was then checked on an Agilent 2100 Bioanalyzer.

Material for sequencing was peripheral blood. This receptor was obtained from an adult man with Graves' ophthalmopathy. The rearranged segments are TRBV6-2 or TRBV6-3 and TRBJ1-2; no D segment can be confidently identified. The nucleotides read TGTGCCAGCAGGAAGACGGACTCCTATGGCTACACCTTC. This encodes CASRKTDSYGYTF.